This TCR beta chain was recorded in a study of PD-1 blockade in classical Hodgkin lymphoma. Study-wide context: Every 2 weeks, patients had 3 mg/kg nivolumab intravenously.

Sequencing used immunoSEQ multiplex PCR; TCRdb keeps in-frame clones, though not all of them. The table includes 23,000 or so clones, over 65% detected once. With respect to this clone: Its antigen is currently unknown.

The time point: cycle 4 day 1 (C4D1), after more than 5 weeks of nivolumab. Every patient relapsed after autologous stem cell transplantation, and brentuximab vedotin exposure varied. The CDR3 has 16 amino acids. V was shortened by 3 bases and J by 1 base, with 15 bases between the two germline ends. Germline V gives CDR1 SGHNT, CDR2 YENEEA. Study-wide points: Newly diagnosed patients were reported to start with lower TCR diversity than healthy donors. Causes of the repertoire differences remain undefined, possibly disease activity or prior therapy. Complete responders started with a diversity level that resembled newly diagnosed patients at baseline.

The TCR was taken from a human donor with classical Hodgkin lymphoma. The chain couples TRBV11-3 to TRBJ1-1; tentatively, D is TRBD1 (6 bases). Sequenced material: peripheral blood mononuclear cells (PBMCs), taken before the fourth cycle of nivolumab. CDR3 protein: CASSFQSRGWNTEAFF. The CDR3 DNA reads as TGTGCCAGCAGCTTCCAATCCAGGGGCTGGAACACTGAAGCTTTCTTT.